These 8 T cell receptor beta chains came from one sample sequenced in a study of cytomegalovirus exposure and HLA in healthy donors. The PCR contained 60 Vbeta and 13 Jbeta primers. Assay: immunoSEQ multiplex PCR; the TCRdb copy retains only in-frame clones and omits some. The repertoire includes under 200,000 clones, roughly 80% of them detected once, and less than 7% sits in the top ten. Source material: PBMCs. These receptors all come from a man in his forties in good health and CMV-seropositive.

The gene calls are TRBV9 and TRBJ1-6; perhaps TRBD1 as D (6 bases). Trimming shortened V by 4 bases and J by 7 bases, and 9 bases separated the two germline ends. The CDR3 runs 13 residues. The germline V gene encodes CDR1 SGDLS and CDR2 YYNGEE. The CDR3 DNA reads TGTGCCAGCAGCCCGGACAGCAATTCACCCCTCCACTTT. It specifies CASSPDSNSPLHF.

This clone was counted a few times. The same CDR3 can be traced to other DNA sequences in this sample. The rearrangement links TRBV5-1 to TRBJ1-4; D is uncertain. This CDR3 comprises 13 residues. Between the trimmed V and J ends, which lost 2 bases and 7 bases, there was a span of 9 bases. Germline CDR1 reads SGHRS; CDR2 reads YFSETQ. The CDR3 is CASSLGGPEKLFF. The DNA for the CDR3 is TGCGCCAGCAGCTTAGGCGGCCCTGAAAAACTGTTTTTT.

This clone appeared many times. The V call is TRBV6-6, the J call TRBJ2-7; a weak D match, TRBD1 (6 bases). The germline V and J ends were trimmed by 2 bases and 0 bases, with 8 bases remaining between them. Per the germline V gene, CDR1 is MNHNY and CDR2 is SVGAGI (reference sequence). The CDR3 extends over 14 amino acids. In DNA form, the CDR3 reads TGTGCCAGCAGTTACGGGACAAACTCCTACGAGCAGTACTTC. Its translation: CASSYGTNSYEQYF.

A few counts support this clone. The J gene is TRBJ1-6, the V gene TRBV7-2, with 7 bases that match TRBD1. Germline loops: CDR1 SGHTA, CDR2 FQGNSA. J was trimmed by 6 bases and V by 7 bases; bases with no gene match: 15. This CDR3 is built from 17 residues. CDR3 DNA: TGTGCCAGCACCCTGTCGACAGGGTTTCGATCTAATTCACCCCTCCACTTT. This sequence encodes CASTLSTGFRSNSPLHF. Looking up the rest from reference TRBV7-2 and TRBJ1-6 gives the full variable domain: GAGVSQSPSNKVTEKGKDVELRCDPISGHTALYWYRQSLGQGLEFLIYFQGNSAPDKSGLPSDRFSAERTGGSVSTLTIQRTQQEDSAVYLCASTLSTGFRSNSPLHFGNGTRLTVT.

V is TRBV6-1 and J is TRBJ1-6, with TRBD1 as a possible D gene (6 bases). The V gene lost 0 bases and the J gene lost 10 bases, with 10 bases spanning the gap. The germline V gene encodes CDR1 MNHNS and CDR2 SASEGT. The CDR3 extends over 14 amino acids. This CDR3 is CASSEAQTGSPLHF. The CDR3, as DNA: TGTGCCAGCAGTGAAGCCCAAACAGGGTCACCCCTCCACTTT.

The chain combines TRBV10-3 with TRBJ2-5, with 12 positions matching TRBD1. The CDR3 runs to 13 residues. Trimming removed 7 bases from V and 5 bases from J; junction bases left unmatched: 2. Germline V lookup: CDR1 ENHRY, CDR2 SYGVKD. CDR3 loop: CAIMGQGAETQYF. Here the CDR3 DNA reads TGTGCCATCATGGGACAGGGGGCGGAGACCCAGTACTTC.

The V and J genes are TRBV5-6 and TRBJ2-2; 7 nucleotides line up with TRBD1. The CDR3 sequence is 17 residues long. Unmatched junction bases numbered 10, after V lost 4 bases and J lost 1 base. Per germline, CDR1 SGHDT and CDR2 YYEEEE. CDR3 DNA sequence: TGTGCCAGCAGCGGTGACAGGGTCCGAAGGAACACCGGGGAGCTGTTTTTT. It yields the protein CASSGDRVRRNTGELFF.

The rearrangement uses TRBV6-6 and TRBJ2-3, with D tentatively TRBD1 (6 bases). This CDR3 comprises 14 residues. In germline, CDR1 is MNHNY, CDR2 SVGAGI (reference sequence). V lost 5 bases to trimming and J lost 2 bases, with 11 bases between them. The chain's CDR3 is CASSLGAATDTQYF. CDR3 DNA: TGTGCCAGCAGTCTGGGGGCCGCCACAGATACGCAGTATTTT.